This is a list of T cell receptor beta chains from one sample in a study of CD4 T cells in relation to SARS-CoV-2 and coronaviruses. Libraries were prepared by immunoSEQ multiplex PCR; TCRdb keeps only in-frame clonotypes and omits some of them. The sample contains tens of thousands of clones, just over 90% of which appear only once. Sequenced: naive CD4+ T cells from PBMCs. The receptors here all came from an adult with COVID-19. Each CDR3 is given with its conserved first and last residue. D genes are given only for firm matches. Size tells how often a clone was seen (once, few, many) or the class of an expanded clone, and some rows leave it out.

d_call	v_call	clone_size	j_call	cdr3_nt	cdr3_aa
.	TRBV30	once	TRBJ2-1	TGTGCCTGGAAGGCTGGCGGGACCTACAATGAGCAGTTCTTC	CAWKAGGTYNEQFF
.	TRBV27	.	TRBJ2-2	TGTGCCAGCAGTTCCGTTAGGCTAACCACCGGGGAGCTGTTTTTT	CASSSVRLTTGELFF
TRBD1	TRBV18	.	TRBJ2-2	TGTGCCAGCTCACTATACGGCCGGGACAGGGTTCAGGAGCTGTTTTTT	CASSLYGRDRVQELFF
TRBD2	TRBV5-1	.	TRBJ2-6	TGCGCCAGCGGGGAGGGCGGTGGGGCCAACGTCCTGACTTTC	CASGEGGGANVLTF
TRBD2	TRBV10-3	.	TRBJ2-1	TGTGCCATCAGTGAAAGGGACTACTACAATGAGCAGTTCTTC	CAISERDYYNEQFF
.	TRBV6-5	.	TRBJ2-2	TGTGCCAGCAGTTACTCGATCGGGGAGCTGTTTTTT	CASSYSIGELFF
.	TRBV6-5	.	TRBJ1-5	TGTGCCAGCAGTTACTCGCAGGCTAGCAATCAGCCCCAGCATTTT	CASSYSQASNQPQHF
.	TRBV7-9	.	TRBJ1-6	TGTGCCAGCAGCTTAGGGACAATGAATTCACCCCTCCACTTT	CASSLGTMNSPLHF
.	TRBV6-1	.	TRBJ2-3	TGTGCCAGCAGTGAAGCAACACAAGATACGCAGTATTTT	CASSEATQDTQYF
.	TRBV25-1	.	TRBJ2-7	TGTGCCAGCAGTGAATCGAACGAGCAGTACTTC	CASSESNEQYF
TRBD2	TRBV18	.	TRBJ2-3	TGTGCCAGCTCACCAATGACTAGCGGGAGAATCACAGATACGCAGTATTTT	CASSPMTSGRITDTQYF
.	TRBV29-1	.	TRBJ2-1	TGCAGCGTTGGATTAGAGGGGGTATACAATGAGCAGTTCTTC	CSVGLEGVYNEQFF
TRBD1	TRBV18	.	TRBJ2-4	TGTGCCAGCTCACCCGCCCCGGGACAGATAGCCAAAAACATTCAGTACTTC	CASSPAPGQIAKNIQYF
TRBD1	TRBV5-1	.	TRBJ2-3	TGCGCCAGCAGCTTCGGACAGGGAGGCACAGATACGCAGTATTTT	CASSFGQGGTDTQYF
.	TRBV6-5	.	TRBJ1-1	TGTGCCAGCAGTTCCCGGGTTCCGGCTGAAGCTTTCTTT	CASSSRVPAEAFF
.	TRBV7-9	.	TRBJ2-3	TGTGCCAGCATAAGGGTCGATCGAGATACGCAGTATTTT	CASIRVDRDTQYF
.	TRBV19	.	TRBJ1-5	TGTGCCAGTAGTATAACAGGTTATAGCAATCAGCCCCAGCATTTT	CASSITGYSNQPQHF
.	TRBV30	once	TRBJ2-3	TGTGCCTGGAGTACAAAGGATACGCAGTATTTT	CAWSTKDTQYF
TRBD2	TRBV2	few	TRBJ2-7	TGTGCCAGCAGGCTAGCGGGAGGGTACGAGCAGTACTTC	CASRLAGGYEQYF
.	TRBV13	.	TRBJ2-5	TGTGCCAGCAGCCCTAGACAGGGAGGAGAGACCCAGTACTTC	CASSPRQGGETQYF
TRBD2	TRBV10-3	.	TRBJ2-1	TGTGCCATCAGTGTTACAGCGGGAGTTAACAATGAGCAGTTCTTC	CAISVTAGVNNEQFF
.	TRBV28	.	TRBJ1-4	TGTGCCAGCAGTTTAGCGGCAGGGAGGGATGAAAAACTGTTTTTT	CASSLAAGRDEKLFF
TRBD2	TRBV7-2	.	TRBJ2-5	TGTGCCAGCAGATCGAGCGGGGTTGGGGAGACCCAGTACTTC	CASRSSGVGETQYF
TRBD2	TRBV5-5	.	TRBJ2-7	TGTGCCAGCAGCAGACCGGCGGGAGGGCCGGACGAGCAGTACTTC	CASSRPAGGPDEQYF
TRBD1	TRBV19	.	TRBJ2-6	TGTGCCAGTAGTATAGGGACAGGGTTCTCTGGGGCCAACGTCCTGACTTTC	CASSIGTGFSGANVLTF
TRBD2	TRBV19	.	TRBJ2-7	TGTGCCAGTAGTATCCCCCTCTCCAGTCTAGCGGGAGGGCCGTACGAGCAGTACTTC	CASSIPLSSLAGGPYEQYF
.	TRBV29-1	.	TRBJ1-1	TGCAGCGTTGGCCGAGAGGGTGGCACTGAAGCTTTCTTT	CSVGREGGTEAFF
TRBD1	TRBV5-3	.	TRBJ2-7	TGTGCCAGAAGCCCCTCCGGGACAGACTCCTACGAGCAGTACTTC	CARSPSGTDSYEQYF
.	TRBV24-1	.	TRBJ2-6	TGTGCCACCAGTGATAGCAGGGCTTCCGGGGCCAACGTCCTGACTTTC	CATSDSRASGANVLTF
.	TRBV7-8	few	TRBJ2-7	TGTGCCAGCAGCTTAGTAATTTCTCCGGTCCCGCCCTACGAGCAGTACTTC	CASSLVISPVPPYEQYF
.	TRBV9	.	TRBJ1-2	TGTGCCAGCACCGACAGCCTTAACTATGGCTACACCTTC	CASTDSLNYGYTF
.	TRBV28	.	TRBJ2-5	TGTGCCAGCAGTTCGGGCGGGGTGGAGACCCAGTACTTC	CASSSGGVETQYF
TRBD1	TRBV29-1	.	TRBJ2-1	TGCAGCGTTGCGTTCCGACAGGGGTACAATGAGCAGTTCTTC	CSVAFRQGYNEQFF
.	TRBV6-4	.	TRBJ1-4	TGTGCCAGCACCCCAACCTACAGGGATGGTGAAAAACTGTTTTTT	CASTPTYRDGEKLFF
.	TRBV5-1	.	TRBJ2-1	TGCGCCAGCAGTTTCCGGGACTTGGGCTACAATGAGCAGTTCTTC	CASSFRDLGYNEQFF
.	TRBV5-4	.	TRBJ2-7	TGTGCCAGCAGCAACGTTAGCGGCTCCTACGAGCAGTACTTC	CASSNVSGSYEQYF